The next 23 T cell receptor beta chains were all read from a single sample in a study of T-cell memory formation after mild COVID-19. MiXCR, applied by TCRdb to the 5' RACE reads, yields one record per CDR3 protein. The table lists 250,000 or so distinct CDR3 sequences, approximately 19% of them singletons. Source material: PBMCs or a T cell subset sorted from them (not recorded which). Every receptor here comes from a man aged 18 to 29 who had mild COVID-19 (a few samples of this study predate the infection). Cell type and time point are not known.

V and J are TRBV12-3 or TRBV12-4 and TRBJ1-1, with 7 bases matching TRBD1. J gave up 8 bases and V 6 bases, and 6 bases lay outside the gene matches. This CDR3 region has 12 residues. The CDR3 protein is CASSFGTAEAFF. CDR3 nucleotides: TGTGCCAGCAGCTTCGGGACAGCGGAAGCTTTCTTT.

Ten or more counts support this clonotype. The CDR3 nucleotides are TGTGCCAGCAGCTTAACGAACACCGGGGAGCTGTTTTTT. Its translation is CASSLTNTGELFF. V usage is TRBV7-9 and J usage is TRBJ2-2, with unresolved D. The V gene lost 2 bases and the J gene lost 0 bases, with 1 base spanning the gap. There are 13 residues in the CDR3. Germline lookup yields CDR1 SEHNR and CDR2 FQNEAQ (reference sequence).

This clonotype has only a few counts. The chain uses TRBV12-3 or TRBV12-4 and TRBJ1-5, with a tentative D call TRBD1 (6 bases). The CDR3 totals 15 residues. V gave up 4 bases and J gave up 5 bases, with 15 bases separating them. The CDR3 protein is CASSSVGGPYQPQHF. The DNA for the CDR3 is TGTGCCAGCAGTTCGGTTGGGGGGCCTTATCAGCCCCAGCATTTT.

The chain joins TRBV18 to TRBJ2-3; D is undetermined. Between the trimmed V and J ends, which lost 0 bases and 2 bases, there was a span of 9 bases. The CDR3 runs 15 residues. Germline loops: CDR1 KGHSH, CDR2 LQKENI. The DNA for the CDR3 is TGTGCCAGCTCACCACCGGTCGTTTCCACAGATACGCAGTATTTT. It specifies CASSPPVVSTDTQYF.

The rearrangement joins TRBV6-5 to TRBJ1-4; D might be TRBD1 (5 bases). The V and J ends lost 0 bases and 3 bases respectively, with 11 bases between them. The germline V gene has CDR1 MNHEY and CDR2 SVGAGI. This CDR3 region has 16 residues. The CDR3 nucleotides are TGTGCCAGCAGTTACTCCCTCAGGGTGGCTAATGAAAAACTGTTTTTT. Protein: CASSYSLRVANEKLFF.

The table lists this clonotype with a few counts. This sequence joins TRBV5-1 and TRBJ2-5; the D gene could be TRBD1 or TRBD2 (5 bases each). The CDR3 is 14 amino acids. Germline CDR1 reads SGHRS; CDR2 reads YFSETQ. The V end was cut by 4 bases, the J end by 5 bases, with 15 bases between. DNA of the CDR3: TGCGCCAGCAGCAACGGGGCCGAGGGGGAGACCCAGTACTTC. Protein: CASSNGAEGETQYF.

This clonotype was detected many times. Here the CDR3 DNA reads TGTGCCAGCAGTTTAGGCCTTCGGGGGGCGGCAGATACGCAGTATTTT. Translated: CASSLGLRGAADTQYF. The chain employs TRBV27 and TRBJ2-3; a possible D gene is TRBD2 (7 bases). V shed 2 bases and J shed 4 bases, with 16 bases lying between them. The length of the CDR3 is 16 residues. Germline V gene data show CDR1 as MNHEY and CDR2 as SMNVEV (reference sequence).

This clonotype was counted between two and nine times. V usage is TRBV7-3 and J usage is TRBJ2-6; D tentatively reads TRBD1 or TRBD2 (7 bases each). The germline V gene has CDR1 SGHTA and CDR2 FQGTGA. Trimming removed 5 bases at V and 2 bases at J, with 16 bases between. This CDR3 is 17 amino acids long. The CDR3, as DNA: TGTGCCAGCAGCCCAGGGGGAGGGGGAACTGGGGCCAACGTCCTGACTTTC. Encoded protein: CASSPGGGGTGANVLTF.

The chain links TRBV5-5 to TRBJ2-7, with 11 bases that match TRBD2. Losses at the gene ends were 5 bases for V and 2 bases for J; bases not matched to a gene: 6. The length of the CDR3 is 15 residues. CDR1 SGHKS and CDR2 YYEKEE come from the germline V gene (reference sequence). The CDR3: CASSWGTSGTYEQYF. The CDR3, as DNA: TGTGCCAGCAGTTGGGGGACTAGCGGAACCTACGAGCAGTACTTC.

The chain combines TRBV18 with TRBJ1-1, with D uncertain. Trimming removed 0 bases from V and 7 bases from J, with 15 bases in between. CDR1 and CDR2 (germline): KGHSH, LQKENI. The CDR3 has 15 amino acids. CDR3 loop: CASSPPTARALEAFF. The CDR3 DNA is TGTGCCAGCTCACCACCCACGGCGAGGGCCCTTGAAGCTTTCTTT.

This clonotype was counted a few times. This rearrangement joins TRBV4-1 to TRBJ2-6, with D hard to call. V gave up 1 base and J gave up 2 bases, with 9 bases separating them. Germline V lookup: CDR1 MGHRA, CDR2 YSYEKL. This CDR3 is built from 16 residues. CDR3 protein: CASSQGVGAGANVLTF. DNA of the CDR3: TGCGCCAGCAGCCAAGGGGTTGGCGCTGGGGCCAACGTCCTGACTTTC.

This clonotype was seen a few times. The chain recombines TRBV28 with TRBJ1-4; D is unresolved. Germline-derived CDR1 and CDR2 are MDHEN and SYDVKM. Trimming stripped 5 bases from V and 8 bases from J, with 18 bases between. The CDR3 is made up of 15 amino acids. This chain's CDR3 is CASSTRTARGEKLFF. Here the CDR3 DNA reads TGTGCCAGCAGTACTAGGACCGCTAGAGGCGAAAAACTGTTTTTT.

This clonotype has more than one count but fewer than ten. This chain joins TRBV5-1 and TRBJ2-6; no firm D call. Per the germline V gene, CDR1 is SGHRS and CDR2 is YFSETQ. Trimming pared 1 base from V and 0 bases from J, leaving 8 bases between. This CDR3 region has 16 residues. In DNA, the CDR3 is TGCGCCAGCAGCTTGAATTCCCCCTCTGGGGCCAACGTCCTGACTTTC. Residues: CASSLNSPSGANVLTF.

This clonotype was found a few times. The chain has TRBV6-5 and TRBJ1-6; TRBD1 might be the D (5 bases). The germline V and J ends were trimmed by 6 bases and 7 bases, with 13 bases remaining between them. This CDR3 is built from 14 residues. CDR1 and CDR2 from the germline V gene are MNHEY and SVGAGI. CDR3 amino acids: CASRPGTGNSPLHF. The CDR3 DNA sequence: TGTGCCAGCAGACCCGGGACGGGGAATTCACCCCTCCACTTT.

This sequence joins TRBV6-2 or TRBV6-3 and TRBJ2-1, with TRBD2 as a possible D gene (5 bases). Germline V CDR1 and CDR2: MNHEY, SVGEGT. V was pared by 0 bases and J by 4 bases, with 10 bases between. The CDR3 loop spans 15 amino acids. CDR3 sequence reads: CASSYSREIYNEQFF. CDR3 coding DNA: TGTGCCAGCAGTTACTCGAGGGAGATTTACAATGAGCAGTTCTTC.

This chain connects TRBV12-3 or TRBV12-4 to TRBJ1-2; D may be TRBD1 (6 bases). The CDR3 extends over 14 amino acids. V was trimmed by 6 bases and J by 7 bases, leaving 18 bases between them. The CDR3 sequence: CASSSFGGHGGYTF. Here the CDR3 DNA reads TGTGCCAGCAGCTCGTTCGGGGGGCACGGTGGCTACACCTTC.

In its sample, this clonotype was seen a few times. The chain employs TRBV6-5 and TRBJ2-7; TRBD2 might be the D (6 bases). The CDR3 contains 12 residues. V gave up 6 bases and J gave up 6 bases, with 12 bases separating them. Germline CDR1 reads MNHEY; CDR2 reads SVGAGI. The CDR3 region is CASSYRESEQYF. The DNA for the CDR3 is TGTGCCAGCAGCTACCGGGAGTCCGAGCAGTACTTC.

The chain has TRBV4-1 and TRBJ2-3; perhaps TRBD1 as D (6 bases). The CDR3 consists of 19 residues. Looked up from germline, CDR1 is MGHRA and CDR2 is YSYEKL. V dropped 0 bases and J dropped 2 bases, with 21 bases sitting between them. CDR3 sequence (DNA): TGCGCCAGCAGCCAAGACGTATTACCAGGGGTTGAGGCCACAGATACGCAGTATTTT. It specifies CASSQDVLPGVEATDTQYF.

This clonotype was seen at least ten times. One end of the junction fails to match germline, which may point to a read error. The gene calls are TRBV7-6 and TRBJ2-5; 9 bases match TRBD2. Per germline, CDR1 SGHVS and CDR2 FNYEAQ. This CDR3 spans 14 amino acids. The CDR3 here is CASSSGLAGETQYF. DNA for the CDR3: TGTGCTAGCAGCTCGGGACTAGCTGGGGAGACCCAGTACTTC.

This clonotype has just a few counts. This sequence joins TRBV28 and TRBJ2-2; D gene uncertain. V was clipped by 6 bases and J by 6 bases, with 8 bases between them. Germline lookup yields CDR1 MDHEN and CDR2 SYDVKM. The CDR3 consists of 12 residues. CDR3 residues: CASRVEAGELFF. CDR3 DNA sequence: TGTGCCAGCAGGGTAGAGGCCGGGGAGCTGTTTTTT.

This clonotype was counted a few times. The gene calls are TRBV27 and TRBJ1-1; D is undetermined. Germline lookup yields CDR1 MNHEY and CDR2 SMNVEV (reference sequence). V shed 0 bases and J shed 6 bases, with 11 bases lying between them. This CDR3 contains 14 residues. The CDR3 here is CASSLSGDPAEAFF. CDR3 coding DNA: TGTGCCAGCAGTTTATCTGGGGATCCGGCTGAAGCTTTCTTT.

The V gene is TRBV5-1, the J gene TRBJ2-2; D is possibly TRBD2 (6 bases). This CDR3 contains 16 residues. CDR1 and CDR2 (germline): SGHRS, YFSETQ. V was clipped by 0 bases and J by 1 base, with 10 bases between them. CDR3 loop: CASSLGPAGNTGELFF. In nucleotides, the CDR3 is TGCGCCAGCAGCTTGGGTCCAGCGGGGAACACCGGGGAGCTGTTTTTT. The full variable domain, rest sourced from reference TRBV5-1 and TRBJ2-2, is KAGVTQTPRYLIKTRGQQVTLSCSPISGHRSVSWYQQTPGQGLQFLFEYFSETQRNKGNFPGRFSGRQFSNSRSEMNVSTLELGDSALYLCASSLGPAGNTGELFFGEGSRLTVL.

This clonotype was recorded a few times. The V gene is TRBV10-3, the J gene TRBJ2-5; no definite D call. CDR3 size: 15 residues. V lost 4 bases and J 9 bases, leaving 21 bases between the germline ends. Germline V gene sequence: CDR1 ENHRY, CDR2 SYGVKD. The CDR3 DNA follows: TGTGCCATCAGTGGACTCGAGGTCCCCTATCTCCCCCAGTACTTC. This gives the protein CAISGLEVPYLPQYF.